Sequencing of this T cell receptor beta chain was carried out in a study of T cells in localized non-small cell lung cancer. General study points: Greater T cell density in blood accompanied longer overall survival. When the top 100 tumor clones were examined, a median around 61 of them also appeared in the adjacent lung, which was paired and uninvolved. T cell clonality was highest in uninvolved adjacent lung, above tumor.

The V segment lost 0 bases and the J segment 10 bases; nucleotides outside the gene matches: 8. The germline gives CDR1 KGHSH, CDR2 LQKENI. This CDR3 has 16 residues. The method was immunoSEQ multiplex PCR; TCRdb's version includes in-frame clones alone and lacks a portion of them. The sample has fewer than 3,500 clones; under 30% are singletons. In regard to this clone: Its antigen is currently unknown.

V and J are TRBV18 and TRBJ1-6; TRBD1 matches 8 bases. Material: lung tumor tissue, obtained before any cancer treatment. This clonotype was sampled from a female donor over 55 with stage II squamous cell lung carcinoma. The CDR3 DNA sequence: TGTGCCAGCTCACCACCTGCGACAGGGGTCCGATCACCCCTCCACTTT. Translated, it gives CASSPPATGVRSPLHF.